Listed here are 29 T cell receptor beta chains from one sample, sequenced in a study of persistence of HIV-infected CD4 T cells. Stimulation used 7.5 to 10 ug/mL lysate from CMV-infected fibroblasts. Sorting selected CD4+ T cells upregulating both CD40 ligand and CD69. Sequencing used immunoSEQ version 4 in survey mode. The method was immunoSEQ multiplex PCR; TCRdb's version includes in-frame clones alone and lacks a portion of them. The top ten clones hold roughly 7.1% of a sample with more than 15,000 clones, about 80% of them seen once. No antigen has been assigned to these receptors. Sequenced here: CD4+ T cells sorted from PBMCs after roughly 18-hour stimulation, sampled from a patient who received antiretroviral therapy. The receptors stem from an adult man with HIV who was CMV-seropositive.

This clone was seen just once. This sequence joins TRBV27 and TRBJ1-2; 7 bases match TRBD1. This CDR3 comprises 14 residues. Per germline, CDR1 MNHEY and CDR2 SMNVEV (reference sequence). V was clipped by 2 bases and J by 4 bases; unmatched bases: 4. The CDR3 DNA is TGTGCCAGCAGTTTAGCAGGGGGAACCTATGGCTACACCTTC. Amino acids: CASSLAGGTYGYTF.

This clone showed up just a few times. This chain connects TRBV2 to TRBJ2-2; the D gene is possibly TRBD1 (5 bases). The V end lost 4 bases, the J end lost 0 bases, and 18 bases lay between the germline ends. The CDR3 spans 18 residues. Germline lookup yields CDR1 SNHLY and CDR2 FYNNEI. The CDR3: CASSGPQGRIANTGELFF. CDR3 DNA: TGTGCCAGCAGTGGACCCCAGGGTAGAATCGCGAACACCGGGGAGCTGTTTTTT.

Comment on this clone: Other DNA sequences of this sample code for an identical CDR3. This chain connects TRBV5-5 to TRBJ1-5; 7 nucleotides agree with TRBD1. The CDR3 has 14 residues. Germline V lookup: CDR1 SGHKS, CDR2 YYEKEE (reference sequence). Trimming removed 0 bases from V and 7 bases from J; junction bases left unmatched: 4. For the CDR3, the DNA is TGTGCCAGCAGCTTGGGACAGGGTGGACAGCCCCAGCATTTT. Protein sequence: CASSLGQGGQPQHF.

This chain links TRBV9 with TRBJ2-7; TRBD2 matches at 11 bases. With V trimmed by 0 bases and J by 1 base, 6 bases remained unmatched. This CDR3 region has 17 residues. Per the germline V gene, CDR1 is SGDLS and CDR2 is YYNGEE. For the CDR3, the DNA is TGTGCCAGCAGCGTAGGACTAGCGGGGTCCTTATCCTACGAGCAGTACTTC. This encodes CASSVGLAGSLSYEQYF. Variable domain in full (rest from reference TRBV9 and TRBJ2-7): DSGVTQTPKHLITATGQRVTLRCSPRSGDLSVYWYQQSLDQGLQFLIQYYNGEERAKGNILERFSAQQFPDLHSELNLSSLELGDSALYFCASSVGLAGSLSYEQYFGPGTRLTVT.

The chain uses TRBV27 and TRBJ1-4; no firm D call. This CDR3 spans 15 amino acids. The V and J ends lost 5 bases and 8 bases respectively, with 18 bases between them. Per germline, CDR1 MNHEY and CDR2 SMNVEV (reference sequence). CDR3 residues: CASSESPNRGEKLFF. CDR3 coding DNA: TGTGCCAGCAGTGAAAGTCCTAATCGAGGAGAAAAACTGTTTTTT.

In DNA form, the CDR3 reads TGTGCCAGCGTCCGGGGGAGCTCTGGGGCCAACGTCCTGACTTTC. Its translation: CASVRGSSGANVLTF. The V and J genes are TRBV28 and TRBJ2-6; D possibly corresponds to TRBD2 (6 bases). Germline assignment: CDR1 MDHEN and CDR2 SYDVKM. V gave up 8 bases and J gave up 0 bases, with 11 bases separating them. This CDR3 spans 15 amino acids.

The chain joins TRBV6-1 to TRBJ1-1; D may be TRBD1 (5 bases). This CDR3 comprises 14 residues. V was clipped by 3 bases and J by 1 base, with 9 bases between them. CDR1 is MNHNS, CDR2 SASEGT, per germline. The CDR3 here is CASSELGGNTEAFF. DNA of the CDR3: TGTGCCAGCAGTGAGCTTGGGGGGAACACTGAAGCTTTCTTT.

The CDR3 sequence is CASSPRNRESGNTIYF. In DNA form, the CDR3 reads TGTGCCAGCTCACCACGGAACAGGGAAAGTGGAAACACCATATATTTT. The rearrangement joins TRBV18 to TRBJ1-3, with TRBD1 as a possible D gene (6 bases). Between the trimmed V and J ends, which lost 1 base and 3 bases, there was a span of 13 bases. CDR1 and CDR2 from the germline V gene are KGHSH and LQKENI. This CDR3 comprises 16 residues.

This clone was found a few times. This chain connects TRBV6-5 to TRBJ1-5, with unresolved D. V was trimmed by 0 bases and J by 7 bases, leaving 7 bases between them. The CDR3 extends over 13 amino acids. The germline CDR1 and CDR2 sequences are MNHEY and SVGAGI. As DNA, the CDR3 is TGTGCCAGCAGTTACTCAACACTACAGCCCCAGCATTTT. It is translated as CASSYSTLQPQHF.

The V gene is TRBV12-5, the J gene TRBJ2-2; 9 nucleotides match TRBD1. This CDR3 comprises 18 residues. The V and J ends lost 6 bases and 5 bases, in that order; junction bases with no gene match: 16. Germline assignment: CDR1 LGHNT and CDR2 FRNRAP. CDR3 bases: TGTGCTAGTGGCCAAAGCACCGGGACAGGGAGGGAGACCGGGGAGCTGTTTTTT. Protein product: CASGQSTGTGRETGELFF.

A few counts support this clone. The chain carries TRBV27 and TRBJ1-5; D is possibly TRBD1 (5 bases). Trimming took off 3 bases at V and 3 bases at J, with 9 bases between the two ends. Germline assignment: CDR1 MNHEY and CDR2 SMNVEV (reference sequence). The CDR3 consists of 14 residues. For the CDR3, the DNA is TGTGCCAGCAGTTTTTGGGGGAACAATCAGCCCCAGCATTTT. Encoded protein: CASSFWGNNQPQHF.

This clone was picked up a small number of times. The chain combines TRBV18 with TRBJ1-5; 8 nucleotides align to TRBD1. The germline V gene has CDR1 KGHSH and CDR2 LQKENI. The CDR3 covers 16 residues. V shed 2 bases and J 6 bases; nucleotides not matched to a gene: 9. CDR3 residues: CASSPVGQGASQPQHF. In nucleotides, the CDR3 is TGTGCCAGCTCACCAGTGGGGCAGGGGGCGAGTCAGCCCCAGCATTTT. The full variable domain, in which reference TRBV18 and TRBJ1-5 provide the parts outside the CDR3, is NAGVMQNPRHLVRRRGQEARLRCSPMKGHSHVYWYRQLPEEGLKFMVYLQKENIIDESGMPKERFSAEFPKEGPSILRIQQVVRGDSAAYFCASSPVGQGASQPQHFGDGTRLSIL.

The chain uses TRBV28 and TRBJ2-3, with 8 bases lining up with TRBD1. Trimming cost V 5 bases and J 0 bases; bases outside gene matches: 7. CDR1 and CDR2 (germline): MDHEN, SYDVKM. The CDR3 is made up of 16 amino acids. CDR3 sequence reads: CASSPGRGLSTDTQYF. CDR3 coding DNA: TGTGCCAGCAGTCCCGGCAGGGGGCTTAGCACAGATACGCAGTATTTT.

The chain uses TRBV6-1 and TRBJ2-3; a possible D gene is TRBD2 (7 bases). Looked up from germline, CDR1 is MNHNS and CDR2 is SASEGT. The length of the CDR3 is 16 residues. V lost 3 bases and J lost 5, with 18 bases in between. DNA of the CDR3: TGTGCCAGCAGTGAGTCTGTGGGGGGGCGGGGAGATACGCAGTATTTT. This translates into CASSESVGGRGDTQYF.

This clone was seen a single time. CDR3 in DNA: TGTGCCAGCAGTTCGCTACCCGGGACTAACTATCGCACAGATACGCAGTATTTT. It encodes CASSSLPGTNYRTDTQYF. This chain links TRBV6-2 or TRBV6-3 with TRBJ2-3; 7 nucleotides align to TRBD2. The CDR3 has 18 amino acids. V dropped 4 bases and J dropped 1; count of bases not matched to a gene: 14. Germline assignment: CDR1 MNHEY and CDR2 SVGEGT.

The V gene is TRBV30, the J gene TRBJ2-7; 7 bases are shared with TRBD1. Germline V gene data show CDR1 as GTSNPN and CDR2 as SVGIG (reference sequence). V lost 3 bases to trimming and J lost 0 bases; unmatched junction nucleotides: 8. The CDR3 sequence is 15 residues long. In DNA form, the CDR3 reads TGTGCCTGGAGAGGGGGCCAGGCGAGCTCCTACGAGCAGTACTTC. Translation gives CAWRGGQASSYEQYF.

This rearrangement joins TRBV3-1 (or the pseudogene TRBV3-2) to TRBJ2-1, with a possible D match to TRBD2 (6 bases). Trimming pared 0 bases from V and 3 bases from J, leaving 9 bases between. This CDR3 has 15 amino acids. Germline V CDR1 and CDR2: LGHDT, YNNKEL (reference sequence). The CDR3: CASSQDGGVYNEQFF. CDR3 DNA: TGTGCCAGCAGCCAAGACGGGGGAGTCTACAATGAGCAGTTCTTC.

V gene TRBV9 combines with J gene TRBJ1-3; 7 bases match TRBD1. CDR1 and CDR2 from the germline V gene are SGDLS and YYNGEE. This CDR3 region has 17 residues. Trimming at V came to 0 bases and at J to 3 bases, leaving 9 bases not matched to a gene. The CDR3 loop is CASSVEERGRGGNTIYF. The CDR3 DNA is TGTGCCAGCAGCGTAGAGGAAAGGGGGCGCGGTGGAAACACCATATATTTT.

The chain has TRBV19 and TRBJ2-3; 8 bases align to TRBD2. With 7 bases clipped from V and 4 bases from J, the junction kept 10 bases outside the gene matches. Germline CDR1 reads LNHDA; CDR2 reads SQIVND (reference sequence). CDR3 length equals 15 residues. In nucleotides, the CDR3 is TGTGCCAGTACCCGGGGGAGCGGGGGATCAGATACGCAGTATTTT. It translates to CASTRGSGGSDTQYF.

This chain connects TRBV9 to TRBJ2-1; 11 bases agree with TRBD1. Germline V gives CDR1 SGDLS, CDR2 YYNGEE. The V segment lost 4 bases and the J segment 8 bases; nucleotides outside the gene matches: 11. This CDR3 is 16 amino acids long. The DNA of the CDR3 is TGTGCCAGCAGCCTCCAAGGGACAGGGGGTAGAGATGAGCAGTTCTTC. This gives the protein CASSLQGTGGRDEQFF.

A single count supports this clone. CDR3 nucleotides: TGTGCCAGCACCGACCTCGGCGGCAATGAGCAGTTCTTC. It encodes CASTDLGGNEQFF. The chain links TRBV28 to TRBJ2-1; D unclear. Trimming took off 7 bases at V and 6 bases at J, with 13 bases between the two ends. The CDR3 has 13 residues. From germline, CDR1 is MDHEN and CDR2 SYDVKM.

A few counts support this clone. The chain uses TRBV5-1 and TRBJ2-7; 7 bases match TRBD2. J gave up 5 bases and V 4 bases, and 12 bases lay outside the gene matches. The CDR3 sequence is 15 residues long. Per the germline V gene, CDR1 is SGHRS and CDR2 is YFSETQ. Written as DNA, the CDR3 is TGCGCCAGCAGCCTGGGACCGACTGGGGGGGACGAGCAGTACTTC. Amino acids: CASSLGPTGGDEQYF.

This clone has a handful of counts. The CDR3 is CASSIQNTIYF. Here the CDR3 DNA reads TGTGCCAGCAGCATACAAAACACCATATATTTT. The chain links TRBV2 to TRBJ1-3; D call uncertain. The CDR3 has 11 residues. CDR1 and CDR2 from the germline V gene are SNHLY and FYNNEI. Trimming left V 6 bases short and J 6 bases short, with 6 bases between. Drawing the rest from reference TRBV2 and TRBJ1-3, the complete variable domain is EPEVTQTPSHQVTQMGQEVILRCVPISNHLYFYWYRQILGQKVEFLVSFYNNEISEKSEIFDDQFSVERPDGSNFTLKIRSTKLEDSAMYFCASSIQNTIYFGEGSWLTVV.

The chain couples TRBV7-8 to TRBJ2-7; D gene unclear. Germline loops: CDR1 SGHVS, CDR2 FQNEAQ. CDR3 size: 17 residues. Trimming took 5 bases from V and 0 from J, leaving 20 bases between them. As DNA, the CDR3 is TGTGCCAGCAGCCGACCAAAACGCAGGACGAGCTCCTACGAGCAGTACTTC. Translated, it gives CASSRPKRRTSSYEQYF.

CDR3: CASSDLGWNTEAFF. CDR3 nucleotides: TGTGCCAGCAGTGATCTGGGGTGGAACACTGAAGCTTTCTTT. V gene TRBV6-1 combines with J gene TRBJ1-1; D uncertain. CDR3 length equals 14 residues. V gave up 3 bases and J gave up 1 base, with 9 bases separating them. Germline loops: CDR1 MNHNS, CDR2 SASEGT.

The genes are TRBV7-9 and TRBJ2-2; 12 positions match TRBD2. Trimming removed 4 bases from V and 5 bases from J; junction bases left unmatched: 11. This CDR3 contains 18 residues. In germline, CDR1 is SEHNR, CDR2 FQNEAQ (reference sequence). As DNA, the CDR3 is TGTGCCAGCAGCTCAGGACTAGCGGGGACAGAAAGTACCGGGGAGCTGTTTTTT. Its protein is CASSSGLAGTESTGELFF.

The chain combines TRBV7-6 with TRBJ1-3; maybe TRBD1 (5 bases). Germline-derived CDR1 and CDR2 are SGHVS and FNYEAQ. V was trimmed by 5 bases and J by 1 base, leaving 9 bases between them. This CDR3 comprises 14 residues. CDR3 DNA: TGTGCCAGCAGCCGAGGGACGTCTGGAAACACCATATATTTT. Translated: CASSRGTSGNTIYF. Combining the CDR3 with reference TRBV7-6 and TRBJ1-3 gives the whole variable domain GAGVSQSPRYKVTKRGQDVALRCDPISGHVSLYWYRQALGQGPEFLTYFNYEAQQDKSGLPNDRFSAERPEGSISTLTIQRTEQRDSAMYRCASSRGTSGNTIYFGEGSWLTVV.

The CDR3 here is CASSAGTSGREQYF. CDR3 bases: TGTGCCAGCAGCGCCGGGACTAGCGGCCGCGAGCAGTACTTC. This chain connects TRBV9 to TRBJ2-7; 11 nucleotides agree with TRBD2. Per the germline V gene, CDR1 is SGDLS and CDR2 is YYNGEE. CDR3 size: 14 residues. The V gene end was trimmed by 3 bases and the J gene end by 6 bases; junction bases not matched to a gene: 5.

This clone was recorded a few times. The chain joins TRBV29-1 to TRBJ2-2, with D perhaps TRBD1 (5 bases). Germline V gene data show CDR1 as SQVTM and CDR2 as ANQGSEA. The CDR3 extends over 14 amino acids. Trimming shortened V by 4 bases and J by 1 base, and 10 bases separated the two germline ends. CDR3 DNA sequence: TGCAGCGTTGCCGTTGGACAGAACACCGGGGAGCTGTTTTTT. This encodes CSVAVGQNTGELFF.